Detailed here is one T cell receptor beta chain. Its cognate antigen is unknown. This entry comes from a study of beta chain features in type 1 diabetes. Study outcomes and limitations: Using cDNA template may skew counts toward highly expressing activated cells. Fewer junction insertions and more nucleotide deletions appeared in type 1 diabetes patients.

V was clipped by 5 bases and J by 3 bases; unmatched bases: 9. The CDR3 length is 16 residues. The germline gives CDR1 MDHEN, CDR2 SYDVKM. Investigators reverse transcribed all isolated RNA, so they sequenced expressed TCRB transcripts. TCRdb's copy holds only in-frame clones and misses some; the assay was immunoSEQ multiplex PCR. The sample includes 400,000 to 600,000 clones, about 32% seen only once; the top ten take around 0.065%. Sequenced material: naive CD4+ T cells from blood. The rearrangement links TRBV28 to TRBJ2-7; the match to TRBD2 covers 11 bases. The receptor was isolated from a man between 18 and 29 years old in good health. The CDR3 region has the DNA TGTGCCAGCAGTCCGCCGTATGGGACTAGCGGCTACGAGCAGTACTTC. It translates to CASSPPYGTSGYEQYF.